The 31 T cell receptor beta chains in this list originate from one sample, sequenced in a study of T cell responses to AZD1222 COVID-19 vaccine. Method: immunoSEQ multiplex PCR; TCRdb's copy keeps in-frame clones and lacks some. The table shows some 180,000 clones, with approximately 91% occurring only once. Source: peripheral blood, taken 28 days after the second AZD1222 dose. The receptors were sampled from an adult who received the AZD1222 COVID-19 vaccine.

This chain links TRBV2 with TRBJ1-3; a possible D gene is TRBD1 (6 bases). V dropped 4 bases and J dropped 1 base, with 11 bases sitting between them. CDR1 is SNHLY, CDR2 FYNNEI, per germline. The CDR3 has 15 residues. The CDR3, as DNA: TGTGCCAGCAGTGGAGGGGGGTTTTCTGGAAACACCATATATTTT. Translated, it gives CASSGGGFSGNTIYF. Combining the CDR3 with reference TRBV2 and TRBJ1-3 gives the whole variable domain EPEVTQTPSHQVTQMGQEVILRCVPISNHLYFYWYRQILGQKVEFLVSFYNNEISEKSEIFDDQFSVERPDGSNFTLKIRSTKLEDSAMYFCASSGGGFSGNTIYFGEGSWLTVV.

This sequence joins TRBV5-1 and TRBJ2-3; D is perhaps TRBD2 (5 bases). The germline V and J ends were trimmed by 4 bases and 3 bases, with 21 bases remaining between them. Germline V gene lookup returns CDR1 SGHRS and CDR2 YFSETQ. This CDR3 is built from 17 residues. The CDR3 region has the DNA TGCGCCAGCAGCGAGATACCGGGCCCCGGAGGAACAGATACGCAGTATTTT. It codes for CASSEIPGPGGTDTQYF.

The rearrangement uses TRBV27 and TRBJ2-1; D perhaps matches TRBD1 (5 bases). V lost 8 bases and J 8 bases, leaving 22 bases between the germline ends. The CDR3 runs to 15 residues. The germline CDR1 and CDR2 sequences are MNHEY and SMNVEV (reference sequence). The CDR3 sequence: CASAGLGVGVDEQFF. In DNA, the CDR3 is TGTGCCAGCGCTGGGTTAGGGGTTGGGGTAGATGAGCAGTTCTTC.

The chain combines TRBV21-1 with TRBJ1-5; TRBD1 is the table's D call, not checked against the DNA. TRBV21-1 is a pseudogene. This CDR3 has 18 amino acids. CDR3 protein: CASSTFDDSTYSNQPQHF. For the CDR3, the DNA is TGTGCCAGCAGTACATTCGACGACAGCACCTATAGCAATCAGCCCCAGCATTTT.

V and J are TRBV7-9 and TRBJ1-4, with 10 bases lining up with TRBD1. The V gene end was trimmed by 2 bases and the J gene end by 11 bases; junction bases not matched to a gene: 5. The CDR3 consists of 14 residues. Germline lookup yields CDR1 SEHNR and CDR2 FQNEAQ (reference sequence). Written as DNA, the CDR3 is TGTGCCAGCAGCTTAAGAGACAGGGGGCAGAAACTGTTTTTT. Encoded protein: CASSLRDRGQKLFF.

The chain carries TRBV4-1 and TRBJ2-2; TRBD1 agrees at 8 bases. The CDR3 runs to 17 residues. V lost 0 bases to trimming and J lost 6 bases; unmatched junction nucleotides: 9. The germline V gene encodes CDR1 MGHRA and CDR2 YSYEKL. The CDR3 bases are TGCGCCAGCAGCCAAGATCGGCAGGGGGCGTACCCCGGGGAGCTGTTTTTT. Residues: CASSQDRQGAYPGELFF.

This chain links TRBV5-4 with TRBJ2-7; D gene unclear. The V end was cut by 4 bases, the J end by 0 bases, with 11 bases between. Germline V lookup: CDR1 SGHNT, CDR2 YYREEE (reference sequence). The CDR3 extends over 14 amino acids. The CDR3 coding sequence is TGTGCCAGCAGCCAGCAGGCACCCTCCTACGAGCAGTACTTC. Protein product: CASSQQAPSYEQYF.

This chain uses TRBV27 with TRBJ1-5; perhaps TRBD1 as D (5 bases). The germline CDR1 and CDR2 sequences are MNHEY and SMNVEV (reference sequence). Between the trimmed V and J ends, which lost 5 bases and 2 bases, there was a span of 10 bases. The CDR3 runs to 14 residues. CDR3 sequence (DNA): TGTGCCAGCAGTCCGAGGGGCGGCAATCAGCCCCAGCATTTT. Its protein product is CASSPRGGNQPQHF.

The chain employs TRBV18 and TRBJ1-5; maybe TRBD1 (6 bases). In germline, CDR1 is KGHSH, CDR2 LQKENI. The CDR3 covers 13 residues. V was trimmed by 4 bases and J by 4 bases, leaving 8 bases between them. CDR3 protein: CASSLGQNQPQHF. The CDR3 nucleotides read TGTGCCAGCTCACTTGGACAGAATCAGCCCCAGCATTTT.

V gene TRBV21-1 combines with J gene TRBJ2-2. TRBV21-1 is a pseudogene segment. This CDR3 is built from 14 residues. CDR3 DNA: TGTGCCAGCAGCATTCCAGGGAGAACCGGGGAGCTGTTTTTT. Translated: CASSIPGRTGELFF.

The rearrangement joins TRBV12-3 or TRBV12-4 to TRBJ2-2; no reliable D call. Trimming shortened V by 3 bases and J by 5 bases, and 7 bases separated the two germline ends. The CDR3 contains 13 residues. Here the CDR3 DNA reads TGTGCCAGCAGTTTCCGGTTAACCGGGGAGCTGTTTTTT. It specifies CASSFRLTGELFF.

This rearrangement joins TRBV7-8 to TRBJ1-2; maybe TRBD1 (5 bases). V was clipped by 5 bases and J by 4 bases, with 11 bases between them. CDR3 size: 13 residues. Germline V gene data show CDR1 as SGHVS and CDR2 as FQNEAQ. In nucleotides, the CDR3 is TGTGCCAGCAGCCCGGGACGGTCCTATGGCTACACCTTC. The encoded protein is CASSPGRSYGYTF.

This clone was counted a few times. The same CDR3 arises from other DNA sequences in this sample as well. The CDR3 sequence: CASSLGLAVTGELFF. CDR3 DNA sequence: TGCGCCAGCAGCTTGGGACTAGCGGTTACCGGGGAGCTGTTTTTT. The V and J genes are TRBV5-1 and TRBJ2-2; 9 nucleotides agree with TRBD2. Trimming cost V 0 bases and J 5 bases; bases outside gene matches: 2. This CDR3 has 15 residues. Germline V gives CDR1 SGHRS, CDR2 YFSETQ.

J is TRBJ1-2 and V is TRBV11-2; D may be TRBD1 (6 bases). The CDR3 has 14 amino acids. In germline, CDR1 is SGHAT, CDR2 FQNNGV. V was cut by 0 bases and J by 3 bases, with 8 bases left in between. CDR3 loop: CASSLERGDYGYTF. The CDR3 DNA reads TGTGCCAGCAGCTTAGAGAGGGGGGACTATGGCTACACCTTC.

This clone showed up just once. The gene calls are TRBV7-2 and TRBJ1-2, with 8 bases aligning to TRBD1. The CDR3 loop spans 14 amino acids. After removal of 3 bases from V and 6 bases from J, the junction contained 6 bases not matched to a gene. Germline-derived CDR1 and CDR2 are SGHTA and FQGNSA. The CDR3: CASSLYRGEDGYTF. The CDR3 DNA sequence: TGTGCCAGCAGCTTGTACAGGGGGGAGGATGGCTACACCTTC.

This rearrangement joins TRBV11-1 to TRBJ1-2, with 7 bases fitting TRBD1. CDR3 length: 14 amino acids. After removal of 2 bases from V and 8 bases from J, the junction contained 8 bases not matched to a gene. The germline V gene has CDR1 SGHAT and CDR2 FQDESV (reference sequence). Here the CDR3 reads CASSLLAGGEGYTF. DNA for the CDR3: TGTGCCAGCAGCTTACTGGCAGGGGGTGAAGGCTACACCTTC.

The chain recombines TRBV5-1 with TRBJ1-3; no firm D call. The V end was cut by 3 bases, the J end by 4 bases, with 8 bases between. Germline V lookup: CDR1 SGHRS, CDR2 YFSETQ. There are 13 residues in the CDR3. CDR3 sequence reads: CASSSPTGNTIYF. As DNA, the CDR3 is TGCGCCAGCAGCTCCCCGACGGGAAACACCATATATTTT.

The gene calls are TRBV5-1 and TRBJ1-1; D perhaps matches TRBD1 (5 bases). The V and J ends lost 3 bases and 1 base respectively, with 16 bases between them. CDR1 is SGHRS and CDR2 is YFSETQ in the germline V gene. This CDR3 has 16 amino acids. The CDR3 coding sequence is TGCGCCAGCAGCTCTTTAGTGGGAGGGGCGAACACTGAAGCTTTCTTT. Residues: CASSSLVGGANTEAFF.

CDR3 sequence (DNA): TGTGCCAGCAGTTTGGGCGGGGAGGGCTCACCCCTCCACTTT. Its protein is CASSLGGEGSPLHF. V and J are TRBV27 and TRBJ1-6; D unresolved. V lost 3 bases and J 10 bases, leaving 13 bases between the germline ends. Germline-derived CDR1 and CDR2 are MNHEY and SMNVEV (reference sequence). The CDR3 has 14 residues.

The J gene is TRBJ2-1, the V gene TRBV2; D gene uncertain. CDR1 is SNHLY and CDR2 is FYNNEI in the germline V gene. The CDR3 spans 11 residues. The V end was cut by 6 bases, the J end by 7 bases, with 7 bases between. CDR3 protein: CASRNTNEQFF. The CDR3 bases are TGTGCCAGCAGAAATACAAATGAGCAGTTCTTC.

This rearrangement joins TRBV27 to TRBJ1-2, with D possibly TRBD1 on 5 matching bases. V lost 2 bases, J lost 4 bases, and 14 bases lay in between. The CDR3 is made up of 15 amino acids. The V gene's germline CDR1 is MNHEY and CDR2 SMNVEV (reference sequence). Here the CDR3 DNA reads TGTGCCAGCAGTTTAAGGGGCAAGGGTCTCTATGGCTACACCTTC. It codes for CASSLRGKGLYGYTF.

The J gene is TRBJ2-7, the V gene TRBV7-9, with 9 positions matching TRBD1. The CDR3 consists of 15 residues. V was pared by 4 bases and J by 5 bases, with 9 bases of the junction left unmatched. Germline V lookup: CDR1 SEHNR, CDR2 FQNEAQ (reference sequence). The CDR3 region is CASSSHRDRDHEQYF. Written as DNA, the CDR3 is TGTGCCAGCAGCTCCCACCGGGACAGGGATCACGAGCAGTACTTC.

The chain has TRBV4-1 and TRBJ2-7; D tentatively fits TRBD1 or TRBD2 (5 bases each). This CDR3 comprises 13 residues. Germline V lookup: CDR1 MGHRA, CDR2 YSYEKL. The germline V and J ends were trimmed by 0 bases and 4 bases, with 7 bases remaining between them. The CDR3 spells CASSQDGGYEQYF. Written as DNA, the CDR3 is TGCGCCAGCAGCCAAGATGGGGGTTACGAGCAGTACTTC.

This clone appeared a few times. This rearrangement joins TRBV19 to TRBJ1-2; 8 bases map to TRBD1. J lost 0 bases, V lost 6 bases, and 9 bases had no gene match. Germline V gives CDR1 LNHDA, CDR2 SQIVND (reference sequence). The CDR3 contains 16 residues. The DNA for the CDR3 is TGTGCCAGTAGACCCGGACAGGGAAGAGCTAACTATGGCTACACCTTC. It translates to CASRPGQGRANYGYTF.

The chain carries TRBV7-9 and TRBJ1-3, with D maybe TRBD1 (6 bases). The germline V gene has CDR1 SEHNR and CDR2 FQNEAQ (reference sequence). The CDR3 is 15 amino acids. V shed 2 bases and J shed 0 bases, with 8 bases lying between them. CDR3: CASSLTDSSGNTIYF. The CDR3 DNA is TGTGCCAGCAGCTTAACGGACAGCTCTGGAAACACCATATATTTT.

This clone was counted a single time. The J gene is TRBJ1-4, the V gene TRBV5-1; D uncertain. Trimming took off 4 bases at V and 4 bases at J, with 8 bases between the two ends. Germline assignment: CDR1 SGHRS and CDR2 YFSETQ. This CDR3 has 13 amino acids. CDR3 nucleotide sequence: TGCGCCAGCAGCGCTTGGAATAATGAAAAACTGTTTTTT. Protein product: CASSAWNNEKLFF.

The CDR3 reads CASSHHSGRADEQFF. CDR3 DNA: TGTGCCAGCAGCCACCATAGCGGGAGGGCGGATGAGCAGTTCTTC. This chain links TRBV11-2 with TRBJ2-1, with TRBD2 matching 11 bases. Trimming cost V 5 bases and J 8 bases; bases outside gene matches: 8. Germline V lookup: CDR1 SGHAT, CDR2 FQNNGV. The CDR3 spans 15 residues.

The gene calls are TRBV3-1 (or the pseudogene TRBV3-2) and TRBJ1-1; D call uncertain. Germline assignment: CDR1 LGHDT and CDR2 YNNKEL (reference sequence). The CDR3 is made up of 12 amino acids. V was trimmed by 1 base and J by 12 bases, leaving 12 bases between them. CDR3: CASSQGGLASFF. As DNA, the CDR3 is TGTGCCAGCAGCCAAGGTGGGCTCGCGTCTTTCTTT.

The rearrangement joins TRBV6-1 to TRBJ1-4; D is uncertain. Germline-derived CDR1 and CDR2 are MNHNS and SASEGT. Trimming pared 1 base from V and 6 bases from J, leaving 12 bases between. The CDR3 extends over 15 amino acids. In DNA form, the CDR3 reads TGTGCCAGCAGTGAAGTACCGAGTGGTGATGAAAAACTGTTTTTT. Translated: CASSEVPSGDEKLFF.

CDR3 region: CASSPGQGIPPYEQYF. In nucleotides, the CDR3 is TGTGCCAGCAGCCCAGGACAGGGAATTCCACCCTACGAGCAGTACTTC. The V and J genes are TRBV7-9 and TRBJ2-7; 8 bases are shared with TRBD1. Unmatched junction bases numbered 11, after V lost 5 bases and J lost 2 bases. The CDR3 extends over 16 amino acids. Germline lookup yields CDR1 SEHNR and CDR2 FQNEAQ (reference sequence).

This clone was counted a single time. This chain connects TRBV30 to TRBJ1-5; the D gene is possibly TRBD1 (5 bases). The CDR3 loop spans 14 amino acids. V gave up 0 bases and J gave up 5 bases, with 11 bases separating them. The germline gives CDR1 GTSNPN, CDR2 SVGIG (reference sequence). The CDR3 loop reads CAWSVEGNHQPQHF. The CDR3 coding sequence is TGTGCCTGGAGTGTAGAGGGGAACCATCAGCCCCAGCATTTT. Full variable domain (remainder filled in from reference TRBV30 and TRBJ1-5): SQTIHQWPATLVQPVGSPLSLECTVEGTSNPNLYWYRQAAGRGLQLLFYSVGIGQISSEVPQNLSASRPQDRQFILSSKKLLLSDSGFYLCAWSVEGNHQPQHFGDGTRLSIL.